These T cell receptor beta chains were read from a single sample in a study of blood T cell repertoires in COVID-19. Method: immunoSEQ multiplex PCR; TCRdb's copy keeps in-frame clones and lacks some. The table shows about 100,000 clones, with 90% occurring only once. The sample was peripheral blood. These TCRs come from a man between 50 and 59 years old with acute or convalescent COVID-19. Both conserved end residues are part of each CDR3. A D gene is named only where the DNA matches it firmly. Only some rows state a clone size, as once, few, many or a class for expanded clones.

clone_size j_call v_call d_call cdr3_length cdr3_nt cdr3_aa
. TRBJ1-2 TRBV5-1 . 14 TGCGCCAGCAGCGAAGGACAGACAAACTATGGCTACACCTTC CASSEGQTNYGYTF
. TRBJ2-1 TRBV7-6 TRBD2 18 TGTGCCAGCAGCTTAGTTAGCGGGAGGATTAAATCCTACAATGAGCAGTTCTTC CASSLVSGRIKSYNEQFF
. TRBJ2-1 TRBV11-3 TRBD1 14 TGTGCCAGCAGCTTGGGACAGGGGAGCAGGGAGCAGTTCTTC CASSLGQGSREQFF
. TRBJ2-7 TRBV6-2/TRBV6-3 TRBD1 17 TGTGCCAGCAGTTCTCGATGGGGACAGGGGTTCTCCTACGAGCAGTACTTC CASSSRWGQGFSYEQYF
. TRBJ2-1 TRBV5-1 . 14 TGCGCCAGCAGCTTGGCTGTAGCCTACAATGAGCAGTTCTTC CASSLAVAYNEQFF
. TRBJ2-3 TRBV7-2 . 13 TGTGCCAGCAGCTTAAGCCGGACAGATACGCAGTATTTT CASSLSRTDTQYF
. TRBJ2-1 TRBV11-2 . 14 TGTGCCAGCAGCCGTGGGGGCGGTAGTGATGAGCAGTTCTTC CASSRGGGSDEQFF
. TRBJ1-1 TRBV27 TRBD1 17 TGTGCCAGCAGTTTATCGGACTTCGGACAGGCGAACACTGAAGCTTTCTTT CASSLSDFGQANTEAFF
. TRBJ2-7 TRBV19 TRBD2 15 TGTGCCAGTAGTATGTACGCGGGAGGGCCTTACGAGCAGTACTTC CASSMYAGGPYEQYF
. TRBJ2-5 TRBV15 TRBD1 16 TGTGCCACCAGCAGACAGACAGGGGGTCTGGGAGAGACCCAGTACTTC CATSRQTGGLGETQYF
once TRBJ2-1 TRBV9 TRBD2 19 TGTGCCAGCAGCGGAATGACAGCGTTCAGCGGGAGCTCCTACAATGAGCAGTTCTTC CASSGMTAFSGSSYNEQFF
. TRBJ2-7 TRBV19 TRBD1 13 TGTGCCAGTAGGGGACAGGGACCCTACGAGCAGTACTTC CASRGQGPYEQYF
. TRBJ1-5 TRBV19 . 18 TGTGCCAGTAGTATTGGACAAACTGGTCCTTTTGGCAATCAGCCCCAGCATTTT CASSIGQTGPFGNQPQHF
. TRBJ2-2 TRBV27 . 13 TGTGCCAGCAGTTTCCGGGGAGGCGGGGAGCTGTTTTTT CASSFRGGGELFF
. TRBJ1-4 TRBV5-1 . 15 TGCGCCAGCAGCTGGGGGGACCGTCCTAATGAAAAACTGTTTTTT CASSWGDRPNEKLFF
once TRBJ2-1 TRBV5-1 TRBD2 15 TGCGCCAGCAGCTTGGAACTAGCGGGAGTCAATGAGCAGTTCTTC CASSLELAGVNEQFF
. TRBJ2-7 TRBV21-1 . 15 TGTGCCAGCAGCAAAGTTTCAGCGGGATATTATAAGCAGTACTTC CASSKVSAGYYKQYF
. TRBJ1-4 TRBV3-1/TRBV3-2 . 16 TGTGCCAGCAGCAAGATGAGGGCTGCAACTAATGAAAAACTGTTTTTT CASSKMRAATNEKLFF
. TRBJ2-5 TRBV15 . 16 TGTGCCACCAGCAGACCGGAGGGGGCAAGCCAAGAGACCCAGTACTTC CATSRPEGASQETQYF
. TRBJ1-5 TRBV6-5 . 15 TGTGCCAGCAGCCCGAACAGGTTACCCAATCAGCCCCAGCATTTT CASSPNRLPNQPQHF
. TRBJ2-1 TRBV10-3 . 14 TGTGCCATCAGTGAATGGGCGATCTACAATGAGCAGTTCTTC CAISEWAIYNEQFF
. TRBJ2-7 TRBV2 TRBD1 14 TGTGCCAGCATTGGTGGACAGGGGGCCTACGAGCAGTACTTC CASIGGQGAYEQYF
. TRBJ2-1 TRBV21-1 . 19 TGTGCCAGCAGCGCCACCGGGACTAGCGGGCCGAGCTCCTACAATGAGCAGTTCTTC CASSATGTSGPSSYNEQFF
. TRBJ2-1 TRBV4-1 TRBD2 19 TGCGCCAGCAGCCAAGACGATGGACTAGCGGGAGAGGGGACCGATGAGCAGTTCTTC CASSQDDGLAGEGTDEQFF